The T cell receptor (beta chain) under discussion was sequenced for a study of cytomegalovirus exposure and HLA in healthy donors. Notes on the study in general: A previous analysis found most TCR beta V segments productive roughly 87% or roughly 30% of the time. The classifier, whose performance was assessed in both the original and validation cohorts, reportedly diagnosed cytomegalovirus status with high specificity and sensitivity.

The CDR3 contains 15 residues. Germline V gene data show CDR1 as LNHNV and CDR2 as YYDKDF (reference sequence). Trimming cost V 2 bases and J 6 bases; bases outside gene matches: 6. Concerning this clone itself: The antigen is not known.

The study ran its PCR with 60 Vbeta and 13 Jbeta primers. The table came from immunoSEQ multiplex PCR; TCRdb's copy has only in-frame clones and leaves some out. The sample holds tens of thousands of clones, 66% seen once. Sequences were obtained from PBMCs. The genes are TRBV15 and TRBJ1-2, with 10 bases that match TRBD1. This receptor was obtained from a man aged 50-60 years in good health and CMV-seropositive. The CDR3 DNA follows: TGTGCCACCAGCAGATCGCGGGGGACAGGGGATGGCTACACCTTC. Amino acid sequence: CATSRSRGTGDGYTF.